This T cell receptor (beta chain) emerged from a study of blood T cell repertoires in COVID-19. Using immunoSEQ multiplex PCR, the repertoire was profiled, and TCRdb retains in-frame clones only, with some absent. The sample yields about 170,000 clones, roughly 89% seen once. Deletions cut 4 bases from V and 0 bases from J, with 7 bases between. The CDR3 has 14 amino acids. From germline, CDR1 is SGDLS and CDR2 YYNGEE. The chain joins TRBV9 to TRBJ2-2; unclear D gene. This sequence originates from a woman in her forties or fifties with acute or convalescent COVID-19. The source material was peripheral blood. The CDR3 reads CASSTLANTGELFF. The DNA for the CDR3 is TGTGCCAGCAGCACCCTAGCGAACACCGGGGAGCTGTTTTTT.